The source of this TCR beta chain is a study of T cell changes during pregnancy in multiple sclerosis. The table came from immunoSEQ multiplex PCR; TCRdb's copy has only in-frame clones and leaves some out. This sample yields 70,000 or so clones, of which about nine tenths are seen a single time; about 0.3% belongs to the top ten. V was clipped by 0 bases and J by 5 bases, with 15 bases between them. The CDR3 extends over 16 amino acids. Germline CDR1 MNHNS, CDR2 SASEGT. The rearrangement links TRBV6-1 to TRBJ2-3; possibly TRBD2 for D (6 bases). The TCR comes from a female donor with multiple sclerosis, enrolled in a pregnancy study. The source material was CD4+ T cells from peripheral blood mononuclear cells, sampled after pregnancy. CDR3 nucleotide sequence: TGTGCCAGCAGTGAAGCAGGGTTCCGGGGAGGAGATACGCAGTATTTT. This encodes CASSEAGFRGGDTQYF.